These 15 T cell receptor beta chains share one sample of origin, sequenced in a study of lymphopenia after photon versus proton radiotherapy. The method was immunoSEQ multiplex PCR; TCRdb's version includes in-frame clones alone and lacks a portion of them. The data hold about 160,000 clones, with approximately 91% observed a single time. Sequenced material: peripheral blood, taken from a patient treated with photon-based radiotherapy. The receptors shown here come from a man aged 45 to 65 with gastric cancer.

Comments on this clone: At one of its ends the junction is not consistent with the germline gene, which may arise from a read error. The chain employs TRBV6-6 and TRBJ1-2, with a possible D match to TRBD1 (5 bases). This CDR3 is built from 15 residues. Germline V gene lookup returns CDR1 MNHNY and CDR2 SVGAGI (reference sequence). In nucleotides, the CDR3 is TGTGCCAGCAGTTACCAGACAGTAGCTAACTATGGCTGCACCTTC. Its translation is CASSYQTVANYGCTF.

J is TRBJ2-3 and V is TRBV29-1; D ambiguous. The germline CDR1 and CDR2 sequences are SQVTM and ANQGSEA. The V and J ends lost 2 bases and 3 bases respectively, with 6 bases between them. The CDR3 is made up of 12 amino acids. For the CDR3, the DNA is TGCAGCGTTGAAATAGTAACAGATACGCAGTATTTT. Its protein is CSVEIVTDTQYF.

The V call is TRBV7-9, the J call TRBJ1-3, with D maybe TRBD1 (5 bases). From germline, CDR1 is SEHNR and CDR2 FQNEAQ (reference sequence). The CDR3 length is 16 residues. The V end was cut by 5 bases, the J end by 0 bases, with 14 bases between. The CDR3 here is CASSLPLGGSGNTIYF. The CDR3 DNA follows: TGTGCCAGCAGCCTCCCCCTCGGGGGCTCTGGAAACACCATATATTTT.

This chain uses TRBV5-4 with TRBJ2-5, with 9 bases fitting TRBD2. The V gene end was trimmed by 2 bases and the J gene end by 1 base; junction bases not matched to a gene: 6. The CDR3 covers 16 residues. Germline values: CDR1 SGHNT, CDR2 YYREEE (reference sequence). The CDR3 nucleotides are TGTGCCAGCAGCTTTAGCGGGAGAAGGGTCCAAGAGACCCAGTACTTC. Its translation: CASSFSGRRVQETQYF. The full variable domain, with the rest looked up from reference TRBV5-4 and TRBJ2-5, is ETGVTQSPTHLIKTRGQQVTLRCSSQSGHNTVSWYQQALGQGPQFIFQYYREEENGRGNFPPRFSGLQFPNYSSELNVNALELDDSALYLCASSFSGRRVQETQYFGPGTRLLVL.

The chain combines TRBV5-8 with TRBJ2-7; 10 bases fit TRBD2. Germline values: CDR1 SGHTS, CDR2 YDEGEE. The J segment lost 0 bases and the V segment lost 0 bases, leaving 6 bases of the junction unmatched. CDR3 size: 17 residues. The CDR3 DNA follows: TGTGCCAGCAGCTTGGAGACTAGCGGGCTAAGCTCCTACGAGCAGTACTTC. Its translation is CASSLETSGLSSYEQYF. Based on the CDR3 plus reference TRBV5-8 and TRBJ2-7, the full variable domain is EAGVTQSPTHLIKTRGQQATLRCSPISGHTSVYWYQQALGLGLQFLLWYDEGEERNRGNFPPRFSGRQFPNYSSELNVNALELEDSALYLCASSLETSGLSSYEQYFGPGTRLTVT.

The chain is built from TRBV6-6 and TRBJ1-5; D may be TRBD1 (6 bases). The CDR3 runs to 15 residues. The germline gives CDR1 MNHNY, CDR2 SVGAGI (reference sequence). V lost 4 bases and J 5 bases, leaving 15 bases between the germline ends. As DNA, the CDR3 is TGTGCCAGCAGTTCCGTCGACAGGTCCTATCAGCCCCAGCATTTT. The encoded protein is CASSSVDRSYQPQHF.

CDR3 in DNA: TGTGCCAGCAGTGAAGGGACACTCGATGAAAAACTGTTTTTT. Amino acid sequence: CASSEGTLDEKLFF. V and J are TRBV6-1 and TRBJ1-4; possible D gene TRBD1, 5 bases. This CDR3 spans 14 amino acids. Trimming cost V 1 base and J 6 bases, with 9 bases left between them. Germline CDR1 is MNHNS and CDR2 is SASEGT.

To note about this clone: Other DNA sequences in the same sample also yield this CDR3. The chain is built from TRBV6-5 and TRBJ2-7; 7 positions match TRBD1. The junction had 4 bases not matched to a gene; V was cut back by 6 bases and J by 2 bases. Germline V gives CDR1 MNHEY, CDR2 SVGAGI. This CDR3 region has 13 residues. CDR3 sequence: CASRPGTAYEQYF. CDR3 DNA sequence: TGTGCCAGCAGGCCCGGGACAGCCTACGAGCAGTACTTC.

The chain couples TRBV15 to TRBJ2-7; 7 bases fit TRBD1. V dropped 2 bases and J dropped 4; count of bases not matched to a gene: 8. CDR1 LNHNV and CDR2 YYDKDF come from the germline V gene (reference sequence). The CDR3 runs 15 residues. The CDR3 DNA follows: TGTGCCACCAGCAGACGTGGGGGCAGGGGGTACGAGCAGTACTTC. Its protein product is CATSRRGGRGYEQYF. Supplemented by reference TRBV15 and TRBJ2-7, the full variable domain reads DAMVIQNPRYQVTQFGKPVTLSCSQTLNHNVMYWYQQKSSQAPKLLFHYYDKDFNNEADTPDNFQSRRPNTSFCFLDIRSPGLGDTAMYLCATSRRGGRGYEQYFGPGTRLTVT.

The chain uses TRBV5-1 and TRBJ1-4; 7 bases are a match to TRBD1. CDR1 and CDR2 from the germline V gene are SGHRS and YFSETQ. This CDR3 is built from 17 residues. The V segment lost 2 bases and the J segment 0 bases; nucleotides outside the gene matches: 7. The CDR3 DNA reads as TGCGCCAGCAGCTTACAGGGGATAGAAGCAACTAATGAAAAACTGTTTTTT. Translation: CASSLQGIEATNEKLFF.

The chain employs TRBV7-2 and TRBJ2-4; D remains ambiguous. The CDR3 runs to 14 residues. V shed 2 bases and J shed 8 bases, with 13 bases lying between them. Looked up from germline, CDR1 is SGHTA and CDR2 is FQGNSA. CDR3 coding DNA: TGTGCCAGCAGCTTATCGGCAGGCCTTGACATTCAGTACTTC. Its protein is CASSLSAGLDIQYF.

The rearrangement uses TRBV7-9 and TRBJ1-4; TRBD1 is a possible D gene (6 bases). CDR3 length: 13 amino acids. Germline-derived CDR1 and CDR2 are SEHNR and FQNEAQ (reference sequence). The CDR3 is CARGQAVGEKLFF. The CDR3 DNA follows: TGTGCTCGGGGGCAGGCTGTAGGTGAAAAACTGTTTTTT.

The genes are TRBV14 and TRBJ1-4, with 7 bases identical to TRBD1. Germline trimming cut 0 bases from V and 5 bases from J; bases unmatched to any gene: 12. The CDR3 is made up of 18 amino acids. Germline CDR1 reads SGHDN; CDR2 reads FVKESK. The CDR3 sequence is CASSQDQISGQINEKLFF. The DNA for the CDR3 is TGTGCCAGCAGCCAAGACCAAATCTCGGGACAGATAAATGAAAAACTGTTTTTT.

CDR3 amino acids: CASSPSGTDTQYF. In nucleotides, the CDR3 is TGTGCCAGCTCACCAAGTGGGACAGATACGCAGTATTTT. The chain combines TRBV18 with TRBJ2-3; the D is unclear. CDR1 is KGHSH and CDR2 is LQKENI in the germline V gene. The CDR3 spans 13 residues. V gave up 2 bases and J gave up 3 bases, with 6 bases separating them.

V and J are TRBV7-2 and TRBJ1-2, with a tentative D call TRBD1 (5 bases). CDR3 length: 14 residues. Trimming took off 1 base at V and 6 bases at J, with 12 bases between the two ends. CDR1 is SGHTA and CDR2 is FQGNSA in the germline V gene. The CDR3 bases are TGTGCCAGCAGCTTAGTTTCCAGGGAGGATGGCTACACCTTC. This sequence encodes CASSLVSREDGYTF. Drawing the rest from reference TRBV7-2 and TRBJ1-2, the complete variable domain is GAGVSQSPSNKVTEKGKDVELRCDPISGHTALYWYRQSLGQGLEFLIYFQGNSAPDKSGLPSDRFSAERTGGSVSTLTIQRTQQEDSAVYLCASSLVSREDGYTFGSGTRLTVV.